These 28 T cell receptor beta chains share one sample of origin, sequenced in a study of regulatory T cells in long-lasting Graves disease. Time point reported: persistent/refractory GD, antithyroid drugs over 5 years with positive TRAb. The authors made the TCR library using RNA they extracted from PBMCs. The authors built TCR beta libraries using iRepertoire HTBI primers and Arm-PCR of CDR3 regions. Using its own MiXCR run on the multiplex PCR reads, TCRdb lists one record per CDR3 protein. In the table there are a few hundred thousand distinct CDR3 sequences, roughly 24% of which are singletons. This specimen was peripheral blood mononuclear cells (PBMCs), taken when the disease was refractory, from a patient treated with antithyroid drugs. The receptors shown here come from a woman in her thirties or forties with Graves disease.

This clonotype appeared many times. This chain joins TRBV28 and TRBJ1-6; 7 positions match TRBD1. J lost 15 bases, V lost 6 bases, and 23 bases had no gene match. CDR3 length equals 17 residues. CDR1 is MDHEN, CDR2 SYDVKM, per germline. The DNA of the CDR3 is TGTGCCAGCAGGACGGGGGGAGTGGCCAGGGGGGAAATGGACCTCCACTTT. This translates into CASRTGGVARGEMDLHF.

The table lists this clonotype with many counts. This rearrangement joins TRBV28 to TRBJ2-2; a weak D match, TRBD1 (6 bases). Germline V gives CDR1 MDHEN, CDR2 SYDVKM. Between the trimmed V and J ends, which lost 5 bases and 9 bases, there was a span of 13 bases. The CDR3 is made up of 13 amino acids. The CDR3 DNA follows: TGTGCCAGCAGTGTTATGGGGGCCCGGGAGCTGTTTTTT. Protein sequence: CASSVMGARELFF.

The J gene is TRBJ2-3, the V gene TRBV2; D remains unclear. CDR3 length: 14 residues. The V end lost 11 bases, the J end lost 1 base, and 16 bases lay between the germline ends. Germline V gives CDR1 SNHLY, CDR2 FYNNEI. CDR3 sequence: CAGITTIRTDTQYF. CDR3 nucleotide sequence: TGTGCCGGTATAACTACCATTCGCACAGATACGCAGTATTTT. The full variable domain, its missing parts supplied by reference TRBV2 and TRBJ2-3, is EPEVTQTPSHQVTQMGQEVILRCVPISNHLYFYWYRQILGQKVEFLVSFYNNEISEKSEIFDDQFSVERPDGSNFTLKIRSTKLEDSAMYFCAGITTIRTDTQYFGPGTRLTVL.

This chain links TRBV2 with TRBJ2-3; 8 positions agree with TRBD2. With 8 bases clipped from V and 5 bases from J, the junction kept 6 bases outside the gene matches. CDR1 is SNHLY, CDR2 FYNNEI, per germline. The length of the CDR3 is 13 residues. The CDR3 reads CASDREGIDTQYF. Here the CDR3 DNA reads TGTGCCAGCGACCGGGAGGGAATAGATACGCAGTATTTT.

CDR3 DNA: TGCAGCGTGAAGGGCAGGGGTGGCTACGAGCAGTACTTC. Its translation: CSVKGRGGYEQYF. The chain uses TRBV29-1 and TRBJ2-7; a possible D gene is TRBD1 (6 bases). The germline V gene has CDR1 SQVTM and CDR2 ANQGSEA. V was trimmed by 6 bases and J by 3 bases, leaving 15 bases between them. The CDR3 extends over 13 amino acids.

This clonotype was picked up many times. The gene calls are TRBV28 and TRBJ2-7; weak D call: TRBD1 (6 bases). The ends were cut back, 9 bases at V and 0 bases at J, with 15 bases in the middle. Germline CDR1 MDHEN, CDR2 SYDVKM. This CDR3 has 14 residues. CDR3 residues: CASGDRTISYEQYF. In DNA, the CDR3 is TGTGCCAGTGGTGACAGGACCATCTCCTACGAGCAGTACTTC.

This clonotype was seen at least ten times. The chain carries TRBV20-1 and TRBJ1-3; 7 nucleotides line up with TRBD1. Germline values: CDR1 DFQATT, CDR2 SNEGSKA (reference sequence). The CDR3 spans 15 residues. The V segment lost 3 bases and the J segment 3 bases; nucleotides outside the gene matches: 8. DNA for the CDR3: TGCAGTGCTAGGGGCGACAGGGTGGTTGGAAACACCATATATTTT. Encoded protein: CSARGDRVVGNTIYF.

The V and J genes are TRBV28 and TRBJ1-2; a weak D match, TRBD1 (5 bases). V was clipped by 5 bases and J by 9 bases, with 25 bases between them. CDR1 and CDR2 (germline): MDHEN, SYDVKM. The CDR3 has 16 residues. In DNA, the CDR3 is TGTGCCAGCAGTAGAGGTGAGACAGAGACACTTCATCGCTACACCTTC. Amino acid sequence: CASSRGETETLHRYTF.

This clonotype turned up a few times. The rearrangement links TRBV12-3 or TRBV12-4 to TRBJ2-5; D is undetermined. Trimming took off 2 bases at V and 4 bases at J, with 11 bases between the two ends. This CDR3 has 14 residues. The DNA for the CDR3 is TGTGCCAGCAGTTTAAAGGGTTCTAGAGAGACCCAGTACTTC. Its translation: CASSLKGSRETQYF.

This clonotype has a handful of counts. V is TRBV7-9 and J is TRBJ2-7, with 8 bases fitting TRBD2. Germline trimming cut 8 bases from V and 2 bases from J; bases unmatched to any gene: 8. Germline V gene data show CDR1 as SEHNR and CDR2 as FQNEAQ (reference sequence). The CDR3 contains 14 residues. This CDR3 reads CASRRAGVTYEQYF. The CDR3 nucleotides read TGTGCCAGCCGGCGAGCGGGAGTAACCTACGAGCAGTACTTC.

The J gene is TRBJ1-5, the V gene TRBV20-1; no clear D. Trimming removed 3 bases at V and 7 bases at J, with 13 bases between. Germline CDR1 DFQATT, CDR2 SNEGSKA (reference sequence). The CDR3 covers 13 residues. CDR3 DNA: TGCAGTGCTAGTTTCGGGTCAGGCCAGCCCCAGCATTTT. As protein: CSASFGSGQPQHF.

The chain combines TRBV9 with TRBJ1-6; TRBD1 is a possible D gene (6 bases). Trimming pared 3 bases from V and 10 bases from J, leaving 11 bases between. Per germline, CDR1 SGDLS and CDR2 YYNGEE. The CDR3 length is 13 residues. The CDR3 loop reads CASSDTGYSPLHF. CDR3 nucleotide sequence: TGTGCCAGCAGCGACACAGGGTACTCACCCCTCCACTTT.

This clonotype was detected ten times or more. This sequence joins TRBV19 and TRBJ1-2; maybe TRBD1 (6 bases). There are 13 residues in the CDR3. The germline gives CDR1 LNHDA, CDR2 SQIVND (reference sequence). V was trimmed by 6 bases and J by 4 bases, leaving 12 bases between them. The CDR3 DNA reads TGTGCCAGTAGACCAACAGGGTTCTATGGCTACACCTTC. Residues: CASRPTGFYGYTF.

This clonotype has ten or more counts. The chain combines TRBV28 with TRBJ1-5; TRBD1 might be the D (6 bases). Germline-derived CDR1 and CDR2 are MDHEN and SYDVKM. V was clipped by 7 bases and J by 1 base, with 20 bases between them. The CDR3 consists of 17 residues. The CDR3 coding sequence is TGTGCCAGCACACAAGAGGGCCTTAGGGGGAGCAATCAGCCCCAGCATTTT. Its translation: CASTQEGLRGSNQPQHF.

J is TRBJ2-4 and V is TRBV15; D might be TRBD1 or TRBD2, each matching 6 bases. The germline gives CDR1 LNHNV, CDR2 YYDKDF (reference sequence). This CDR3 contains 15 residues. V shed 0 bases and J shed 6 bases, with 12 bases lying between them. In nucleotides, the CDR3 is TGTGCCACCAGCAGAGATGGGGGGCCCGGAAACATTCAGTACTTC. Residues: CATSRDGGPGNIQYF.

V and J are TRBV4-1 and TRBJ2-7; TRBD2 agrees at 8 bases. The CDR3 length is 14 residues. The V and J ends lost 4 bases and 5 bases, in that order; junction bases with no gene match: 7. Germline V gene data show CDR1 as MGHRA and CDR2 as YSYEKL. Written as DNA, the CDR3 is TGCGCCAGCAGCCCACAGCGGGAGAGAGACGAGCAGTACTTC. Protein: CASSPQRERDEQYF.

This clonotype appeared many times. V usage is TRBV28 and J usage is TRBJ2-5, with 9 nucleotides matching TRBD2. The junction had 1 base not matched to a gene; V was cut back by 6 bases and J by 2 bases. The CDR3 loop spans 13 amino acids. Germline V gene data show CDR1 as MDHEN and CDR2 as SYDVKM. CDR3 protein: CASRLAGQETQYF. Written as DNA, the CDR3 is TGTGCCAGCAGGCTAGCGGGGCAAGAGACCCAGTACTTC.

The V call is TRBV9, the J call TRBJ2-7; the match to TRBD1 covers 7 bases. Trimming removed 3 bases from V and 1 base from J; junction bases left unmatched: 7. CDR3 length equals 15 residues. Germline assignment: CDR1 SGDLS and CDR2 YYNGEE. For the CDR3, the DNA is TGTGCCAGCAGCGGTCCGGGACAGAGATCCTACGAGCAGTACTTC. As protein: CASSGPGQRSYEQYF.

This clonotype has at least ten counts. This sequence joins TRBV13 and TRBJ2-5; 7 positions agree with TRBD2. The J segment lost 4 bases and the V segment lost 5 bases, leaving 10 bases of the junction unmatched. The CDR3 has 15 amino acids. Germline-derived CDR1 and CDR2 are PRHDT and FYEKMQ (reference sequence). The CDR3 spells CASSPGGTFAETQYF. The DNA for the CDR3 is TGTGCCAGCAGCCCCGGGGGGACGTTCGCAGAGACCCAGTACTTC.

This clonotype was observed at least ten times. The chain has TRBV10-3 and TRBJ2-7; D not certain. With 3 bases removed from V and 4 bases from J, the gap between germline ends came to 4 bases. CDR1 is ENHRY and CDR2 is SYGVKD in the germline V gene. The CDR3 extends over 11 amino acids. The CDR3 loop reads CAISELYEQYF. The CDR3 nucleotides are TGTGCCATCAGTGAACTTTACGAGCAGTACTTC.

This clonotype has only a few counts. The CDR3 DNA reads TGTGCCAGTAGTACCTACTTTGGGCCGTGGGACGAGCAGTACTTC. This gives the protein CASSTYFGPWDEQYF. The V call is TRBV19, the J call TRBJ2-7, with D uncertain. The germline CDR1 and CDR2 sequences are LNHDA and SQIVND (reference sequence). The CDR3 length is 15 residues. V was trimmed by 4 bases and J by 5 bases, leaving 18 bases between them.

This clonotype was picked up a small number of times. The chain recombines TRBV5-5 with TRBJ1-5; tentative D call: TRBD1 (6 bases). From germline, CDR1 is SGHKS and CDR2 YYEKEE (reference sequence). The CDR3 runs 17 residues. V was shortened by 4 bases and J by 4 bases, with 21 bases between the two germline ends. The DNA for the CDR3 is TGTGCCAGCAGCCTAAATCCCCAGGGGATTCGGAATCAGCCCCAGCATTTT. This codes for CASSLNPQGIRNQPQHF.

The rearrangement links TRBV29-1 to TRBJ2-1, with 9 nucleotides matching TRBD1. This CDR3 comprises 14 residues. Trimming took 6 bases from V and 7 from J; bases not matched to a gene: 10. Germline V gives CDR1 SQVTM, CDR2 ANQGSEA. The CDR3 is CSVTRTGATNEQFF. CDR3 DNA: TGCAGCGTAACTCGGACAGGGGCGACAAATGAGCAGTTCTTC.

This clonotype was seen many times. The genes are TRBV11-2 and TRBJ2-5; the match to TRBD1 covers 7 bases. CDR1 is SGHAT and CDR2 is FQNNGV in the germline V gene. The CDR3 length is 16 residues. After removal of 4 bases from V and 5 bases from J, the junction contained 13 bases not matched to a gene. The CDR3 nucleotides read TGTGCCAGCAGCTCCGGACAGGCTTTGGGTAGGGAGACCCAGTACTTC. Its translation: CASSSGQALGRETQYF. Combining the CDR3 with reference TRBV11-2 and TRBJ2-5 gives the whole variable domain EAGVAQSPRYKIIEKRQSVAFWCNPISGHATLYWYQQILGQGPKLLIQFQNNGVVDDSQLPKDRFSAERLKGVDSTLKIQPAKLEDSAVYLCASSSGQALGRETQYFGPGTRLLVL.

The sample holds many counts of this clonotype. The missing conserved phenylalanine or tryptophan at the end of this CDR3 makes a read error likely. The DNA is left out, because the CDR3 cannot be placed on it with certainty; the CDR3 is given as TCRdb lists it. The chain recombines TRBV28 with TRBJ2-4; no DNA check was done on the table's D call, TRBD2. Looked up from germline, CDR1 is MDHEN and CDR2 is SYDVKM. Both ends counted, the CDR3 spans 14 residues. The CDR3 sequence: CASSPLGVWVSPLP.

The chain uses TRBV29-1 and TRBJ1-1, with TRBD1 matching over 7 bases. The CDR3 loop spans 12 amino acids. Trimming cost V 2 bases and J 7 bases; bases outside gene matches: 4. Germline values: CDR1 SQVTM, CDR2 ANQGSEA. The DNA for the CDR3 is TGCAGCGTTGAATATGCAGGGGGTGAAGCTTTCTTT. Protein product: CSVEYAGGEAFF.

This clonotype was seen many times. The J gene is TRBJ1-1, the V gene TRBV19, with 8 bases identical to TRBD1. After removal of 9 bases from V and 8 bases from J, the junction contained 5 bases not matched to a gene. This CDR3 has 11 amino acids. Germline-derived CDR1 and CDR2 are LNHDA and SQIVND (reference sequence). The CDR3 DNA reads TGTGCCAGCGGGACAGGCCCAGAAGCTTTCTTT. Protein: CASGTGPEAFF.

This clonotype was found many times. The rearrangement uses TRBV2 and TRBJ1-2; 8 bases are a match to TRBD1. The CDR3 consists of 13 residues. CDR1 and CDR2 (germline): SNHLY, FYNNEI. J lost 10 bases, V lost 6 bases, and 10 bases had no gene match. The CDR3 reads CASRPRSTGVYTF. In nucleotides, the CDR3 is TGTGCCAGCAGACCCCGCTCGACAGGGGTCTACACCTTC.